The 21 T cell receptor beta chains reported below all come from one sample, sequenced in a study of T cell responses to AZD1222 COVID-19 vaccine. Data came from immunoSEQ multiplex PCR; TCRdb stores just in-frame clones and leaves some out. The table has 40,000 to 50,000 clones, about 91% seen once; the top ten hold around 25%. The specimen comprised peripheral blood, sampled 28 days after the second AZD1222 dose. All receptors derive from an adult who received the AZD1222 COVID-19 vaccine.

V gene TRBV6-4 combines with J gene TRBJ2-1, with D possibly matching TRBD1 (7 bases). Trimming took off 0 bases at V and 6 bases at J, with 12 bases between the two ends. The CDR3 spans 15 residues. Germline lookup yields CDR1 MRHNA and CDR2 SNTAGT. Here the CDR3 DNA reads TGTGCCAGCAGTGACTCGCAGGGGGGCCCCAATGAGCAGTTCTTC. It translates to CASSDSQGGPNEQFF.

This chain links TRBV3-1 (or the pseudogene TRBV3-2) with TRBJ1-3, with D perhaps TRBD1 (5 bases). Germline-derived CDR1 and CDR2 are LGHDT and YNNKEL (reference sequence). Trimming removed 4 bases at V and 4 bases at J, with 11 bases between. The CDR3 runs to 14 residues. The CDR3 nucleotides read TGTGCCAGCAGCCCACAGGTTTTGGGAAACACCATATATTTT. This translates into CASSPQVLGNTIYF.

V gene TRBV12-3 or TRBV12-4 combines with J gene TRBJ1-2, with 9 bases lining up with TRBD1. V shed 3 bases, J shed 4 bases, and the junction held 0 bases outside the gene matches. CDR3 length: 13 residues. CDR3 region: CASSLGQGYGYTF. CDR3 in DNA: TGTGCCAGCAGTTTGGGACAGGGCTATGGCTACACCTTC.

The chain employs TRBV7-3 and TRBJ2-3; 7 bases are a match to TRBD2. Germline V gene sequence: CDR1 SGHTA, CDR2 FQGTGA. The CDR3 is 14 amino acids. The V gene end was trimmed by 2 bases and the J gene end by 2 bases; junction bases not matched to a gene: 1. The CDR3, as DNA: TGTGCCAGCAGCTTAGGACTAGTCACAGATACGCAGTATTTT. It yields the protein CASSLGLVTDTQYF.

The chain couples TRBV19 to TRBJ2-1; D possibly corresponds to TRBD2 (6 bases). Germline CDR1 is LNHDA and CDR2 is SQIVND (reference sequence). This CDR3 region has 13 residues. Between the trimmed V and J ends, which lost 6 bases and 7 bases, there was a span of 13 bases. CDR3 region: CASSPSGVNEQFF. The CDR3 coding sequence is TGTGCCAGTAGCCCGTCGGGGGTTAATGAGCAGTTCTTC.

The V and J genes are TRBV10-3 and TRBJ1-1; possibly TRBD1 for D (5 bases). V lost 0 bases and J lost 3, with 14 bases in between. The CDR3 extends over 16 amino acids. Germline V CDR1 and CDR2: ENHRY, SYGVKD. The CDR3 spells CAISESTWGSDTEAFF. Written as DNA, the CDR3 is TGTGCCATCAGTGAGTCGACGTGGGGGTCGGACACTGAAGCTTTCTTT.

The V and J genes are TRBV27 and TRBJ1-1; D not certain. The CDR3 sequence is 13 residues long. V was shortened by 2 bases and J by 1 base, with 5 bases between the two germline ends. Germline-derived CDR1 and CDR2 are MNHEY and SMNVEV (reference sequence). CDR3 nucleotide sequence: TGTGCCAGCAGTTTAGCAGCGAACACTGAAGCTTTCTTT. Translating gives CASSLAANTEAFF.

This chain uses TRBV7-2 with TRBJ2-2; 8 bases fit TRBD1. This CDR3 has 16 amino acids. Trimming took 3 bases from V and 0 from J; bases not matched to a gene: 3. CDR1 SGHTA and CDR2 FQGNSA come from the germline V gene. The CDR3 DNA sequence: TGTGCCAGCAGCTTTAGGGGACAGGCGAACACCGGGGAGCTGTTTTTT. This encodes CASSFRGQANTGELFF.

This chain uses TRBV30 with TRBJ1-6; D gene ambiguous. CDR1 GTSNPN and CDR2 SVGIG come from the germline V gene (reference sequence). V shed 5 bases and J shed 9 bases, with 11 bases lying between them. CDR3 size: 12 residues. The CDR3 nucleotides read TGTGCCTGGGCCAGTGCAGGTTCACCCCTCCACTTT. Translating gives CAWASAGSPLHF.

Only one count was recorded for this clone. The CDR3, as DNA: TGTGCCAGCAGGCAGGGGCCCAACTATGGCTACACCTTC. Protein: CASRQGPNYGYTF. The rearrangement links TRBV6-5 to TRBJ1-2; D may be TRBD1 (6 bases). Germline lookup yields CDR1 MNHEY and CDR2 SVGAGI. V lost 6 bases and J 2 bases, leaving 10 bases between the germline ends. The length of the CDR3 is 13 residues.

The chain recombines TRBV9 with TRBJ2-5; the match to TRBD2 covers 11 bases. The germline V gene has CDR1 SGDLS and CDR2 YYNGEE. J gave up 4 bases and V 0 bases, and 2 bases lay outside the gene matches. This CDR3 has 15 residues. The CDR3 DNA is TGTGCCAGCAGCGTAGATAGCGGGAGGGGAGAGACCCAGTACTTC. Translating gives CASSVDSGRGETQYF.

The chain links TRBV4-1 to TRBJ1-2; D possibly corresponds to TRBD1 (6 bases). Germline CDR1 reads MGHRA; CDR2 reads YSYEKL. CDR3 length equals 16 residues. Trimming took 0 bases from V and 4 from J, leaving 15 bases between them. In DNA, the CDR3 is TGCGCCAGCAGCCAAGATGAGGACAGTTCTTTCTATGGCTACACCTTC. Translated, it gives CASSQDEDSSFYGYTF.

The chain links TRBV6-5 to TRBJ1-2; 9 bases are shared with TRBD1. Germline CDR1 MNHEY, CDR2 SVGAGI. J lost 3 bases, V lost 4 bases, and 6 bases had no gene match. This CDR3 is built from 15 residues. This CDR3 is CASSFRTGVDYGYTF. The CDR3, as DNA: TGTGCCAGCAGTTTCAGGACAGGGGTAGACTATGGCTACACCTTC.

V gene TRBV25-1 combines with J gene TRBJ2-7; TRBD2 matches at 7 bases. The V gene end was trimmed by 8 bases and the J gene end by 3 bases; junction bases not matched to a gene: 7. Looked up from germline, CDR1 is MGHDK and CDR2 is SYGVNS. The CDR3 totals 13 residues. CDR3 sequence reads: CASGSGDYYEQYF. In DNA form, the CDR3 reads TGTGCCAGCGGGAGCGGGGACTACTACGAGCAGTACTTC.

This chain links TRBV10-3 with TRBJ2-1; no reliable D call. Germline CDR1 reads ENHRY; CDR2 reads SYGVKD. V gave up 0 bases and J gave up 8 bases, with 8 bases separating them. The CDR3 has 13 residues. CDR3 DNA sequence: TGTGCCATCAGTGAGTCCAACGGCGATGAGCAGTTCTTC. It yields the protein CAISESNGDEQFF.

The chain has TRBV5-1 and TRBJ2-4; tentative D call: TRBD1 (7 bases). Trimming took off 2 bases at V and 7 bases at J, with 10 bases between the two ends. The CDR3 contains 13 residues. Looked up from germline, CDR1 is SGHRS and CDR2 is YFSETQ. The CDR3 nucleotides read TGCGCCAGCAGCTTTGCAGGGGGGAACATTCAGTACTTC. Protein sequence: CASSFAGGNIQYF.

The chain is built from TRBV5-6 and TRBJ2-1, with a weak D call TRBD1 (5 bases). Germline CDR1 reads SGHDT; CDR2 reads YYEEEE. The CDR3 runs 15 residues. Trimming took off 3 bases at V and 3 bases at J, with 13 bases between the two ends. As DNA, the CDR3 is TGTGCCAGCAGCTCCACAGGAGTATTCTACAATGAGCAGTTCTTC. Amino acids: CASSSTGVFYNEQFF.

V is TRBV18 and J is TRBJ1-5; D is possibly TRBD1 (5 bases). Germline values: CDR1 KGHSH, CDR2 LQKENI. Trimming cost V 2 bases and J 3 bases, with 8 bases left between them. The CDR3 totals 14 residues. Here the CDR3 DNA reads TGTGCCAGCTCACCAATGGGGGACAATCAGCCCCAGCATTTT. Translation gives CASSPMGDNQPQHF.

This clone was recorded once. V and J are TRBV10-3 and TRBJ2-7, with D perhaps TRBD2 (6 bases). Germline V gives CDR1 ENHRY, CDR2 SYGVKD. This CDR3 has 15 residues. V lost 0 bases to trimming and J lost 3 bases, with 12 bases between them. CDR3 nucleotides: TGTGCCATCAGTGAGTCGGCGGGGCCCGTCTACGAGCAGTACTTC. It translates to CAISESAGPVYEQYF.

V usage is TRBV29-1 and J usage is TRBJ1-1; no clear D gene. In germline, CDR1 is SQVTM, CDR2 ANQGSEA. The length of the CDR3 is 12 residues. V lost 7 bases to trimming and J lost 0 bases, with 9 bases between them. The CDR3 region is CSGGPLNTEAFF. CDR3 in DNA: TGCAGCGGAGGGCCTCTGAACACTGAAGCTTTCTTT.

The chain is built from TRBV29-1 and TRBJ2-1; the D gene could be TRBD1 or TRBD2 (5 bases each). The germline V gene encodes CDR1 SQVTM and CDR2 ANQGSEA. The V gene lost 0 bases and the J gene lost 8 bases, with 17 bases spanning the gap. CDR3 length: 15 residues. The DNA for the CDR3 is TGCAGCGTTGAAGACCTAGGGACCAGCCAGGATGAGCAGTTCTTC. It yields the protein CSVEDLGTSQDEQFF.